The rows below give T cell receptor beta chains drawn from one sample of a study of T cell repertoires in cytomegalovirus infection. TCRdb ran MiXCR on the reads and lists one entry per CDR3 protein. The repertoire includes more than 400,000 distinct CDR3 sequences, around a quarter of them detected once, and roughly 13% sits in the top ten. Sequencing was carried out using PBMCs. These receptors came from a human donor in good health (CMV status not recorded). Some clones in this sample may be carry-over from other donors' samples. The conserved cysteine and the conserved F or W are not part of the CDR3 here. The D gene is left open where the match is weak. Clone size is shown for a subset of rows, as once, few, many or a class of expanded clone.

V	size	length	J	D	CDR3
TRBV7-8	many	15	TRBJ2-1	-	ASSPLRGSGGGNEQF
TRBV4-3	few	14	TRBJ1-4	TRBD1	ASSQDRDRGNEKLF
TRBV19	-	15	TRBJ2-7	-	ASSIGTGTPKSYEQY
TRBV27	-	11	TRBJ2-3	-	ASSHRITDTQY
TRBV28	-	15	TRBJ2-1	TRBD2	ASSSPGLAITALGRF
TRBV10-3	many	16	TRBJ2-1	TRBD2	AITRTSGSPTSYNEQF
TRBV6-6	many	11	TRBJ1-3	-	ASSTGSGNTIY
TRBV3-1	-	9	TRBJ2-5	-	ASAALETQY
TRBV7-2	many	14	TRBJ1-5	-	ASSPKGQSNNQPQH
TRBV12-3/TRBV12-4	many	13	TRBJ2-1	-	ASSQGGPTAGEQF
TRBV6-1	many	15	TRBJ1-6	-	ASSEATGYLNNSPLH
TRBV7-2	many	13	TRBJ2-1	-	ASSLDGSSYNEQF
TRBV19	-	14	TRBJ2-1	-	ASSISVRGPLNEQF
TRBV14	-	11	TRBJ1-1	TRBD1	ASGNTGGHEAF
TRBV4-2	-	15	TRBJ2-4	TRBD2	ASSQDLKASGTSIQY
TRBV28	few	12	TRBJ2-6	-	ASSDAPGANVLT
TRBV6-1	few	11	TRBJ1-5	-	ASTNGGWQPQH
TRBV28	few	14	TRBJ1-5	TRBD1	ASSFGHRGSNQPQH
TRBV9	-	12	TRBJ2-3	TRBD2	ASSRSGTTDTQY
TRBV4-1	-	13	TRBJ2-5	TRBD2	ASSQPGLASETQY
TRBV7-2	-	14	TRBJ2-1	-	ASSLEGPSSYNEQF
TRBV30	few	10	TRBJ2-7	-	ASLTLSYEQY
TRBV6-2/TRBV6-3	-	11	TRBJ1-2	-	ASSYGTLYGYT
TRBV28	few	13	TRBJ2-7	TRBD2	ASSWTGSSGYEQY
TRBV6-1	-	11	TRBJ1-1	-	ASSEVFRQEAF
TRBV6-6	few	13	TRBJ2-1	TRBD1	ASSHGQGSYNEQF
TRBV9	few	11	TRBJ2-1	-	ASSAIHNDEQF
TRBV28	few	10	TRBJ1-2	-	ASYIRGSGYT
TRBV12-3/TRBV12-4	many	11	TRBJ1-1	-	ASSLIGGAEAF
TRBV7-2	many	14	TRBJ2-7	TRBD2	ASSSSPGREGGEQY
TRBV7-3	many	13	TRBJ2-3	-	ASSYGSPHTDTQY
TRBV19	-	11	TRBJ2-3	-	ASRWGSTDTQY
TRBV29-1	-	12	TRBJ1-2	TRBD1	SVGDRWTGEGYT
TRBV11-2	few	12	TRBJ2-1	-	ASSLELDYNEQF
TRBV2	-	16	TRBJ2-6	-	ASSVVRERYSGANVLT
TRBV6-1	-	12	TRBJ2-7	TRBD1	ASMRDRGQYEQY
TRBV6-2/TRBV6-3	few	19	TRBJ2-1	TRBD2	ASSYSRPSGPSRGSYNEQF
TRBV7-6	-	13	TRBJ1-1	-	ASSGASGRNTEAF
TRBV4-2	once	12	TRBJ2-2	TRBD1	ASSQWTGSGELF
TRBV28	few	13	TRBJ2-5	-	ASSSGDEIPETQY
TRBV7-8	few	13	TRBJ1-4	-	ASRVGGATNEKLF
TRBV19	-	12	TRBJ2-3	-	ASSIVQQTDTQY
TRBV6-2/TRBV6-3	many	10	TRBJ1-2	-	ASSLGQDGYT
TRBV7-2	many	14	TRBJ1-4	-	ASSWGGQATNEKLF
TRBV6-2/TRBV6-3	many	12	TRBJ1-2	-	ASSYSIGTDGYT